Listed here is a single TCR beta chain. CDR3 length: 17 residues. The junction had 5 bases not matched to a gene; V was cut back by 0 bases and J by 0 bases. Germline loops: CDR1 SGDLS, CDR2 YYNGEE. The data derive from a study of cytotoxic CD8 clonotypes in ibrutinib-treated CLL. Profiling relied on immunoSEQ multiplex PCR, and the TCRdb table lists in-frame clones only, not all of them. The data hold approximately 45,000 clones, with about two thirds observed a single time. The sequencing here drew on PBMCs, taken after 12 months of ibrutinib treatment. The sequence came from a human donor with chronic lymphocytic leukemia. The chain couples TRBV9 to TRBJ2-5; 10 bases agree with TRBD2. The CDR3 DNA follows: TGTGCCAGCAGCGTAGGTGTTGGACTAGCGGACCAAGAGACCCAGTACTTC. Translation: CASSVGVGLADQETQYF.